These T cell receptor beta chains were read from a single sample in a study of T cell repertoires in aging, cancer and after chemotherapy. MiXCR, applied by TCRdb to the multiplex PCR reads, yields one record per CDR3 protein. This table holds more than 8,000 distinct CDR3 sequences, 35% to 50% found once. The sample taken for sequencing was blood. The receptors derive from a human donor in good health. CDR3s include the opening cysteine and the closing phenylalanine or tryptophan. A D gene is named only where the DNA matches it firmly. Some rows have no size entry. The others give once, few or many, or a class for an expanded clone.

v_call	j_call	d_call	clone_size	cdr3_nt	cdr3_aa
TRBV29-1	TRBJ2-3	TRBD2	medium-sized	TGCAGCGTTGGGACTAGCGGGAGGGCAGATACGCAGTATTTT	CSVGTSGRADTQYF
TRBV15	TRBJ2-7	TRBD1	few	TGTGCCACCAGCAGCCCGAACCTAGGGACAGACGAGCAGTACTTC	CATSSPNLGTDEQYF
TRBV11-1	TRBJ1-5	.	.	TGTGCCAGCAGCTTAAATTTGGGTCAGCCCCAGCATTTT	CASSLNLGQPQHF
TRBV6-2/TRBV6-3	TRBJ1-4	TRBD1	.	TGTGCCAGCAGCACCGGGACAGGGAATAAAAAACTGTTTTTT	CASSTGTGNKKLFF
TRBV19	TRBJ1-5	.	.	TGTGCCAGTAGCGATCCGCGGGCCCCTAATCAGCCCCAGCATTTT	CASSDPRAPNQPQHF
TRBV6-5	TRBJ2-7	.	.	TGTGCCAGCAGTGAACGGGGCGGGTTCCACTACGAGCAGTACTTC	CASSERGGFHYEQYF
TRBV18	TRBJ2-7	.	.	TGTGCCAGCTCACCAGGCTTCTCCTACGAGCAGTACTTC	CASSPGFSYEQYF
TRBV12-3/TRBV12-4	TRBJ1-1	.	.	TGTGCCAGCATTGGGGGGCGGACTGAAGCTTTCTTT	CASIGGRTEAFF
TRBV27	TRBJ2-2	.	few	TGTGCCAGCAGCTCCCGGACACAAAACACCGGGGAGCTGTTTTTT	CASSSRTQNTGELFF
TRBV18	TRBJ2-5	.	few	TGTGCCAGCTCACCTCGGTGGAGCCGGGAGACCCAGTACTTC	CASSPRWSRETQYF